These 19 T cell receptor beta chains were sequenced from one sample in a study of T-cell reconstitution after alpha-beta-depleted transplantation in children. Unique molecular identifiers were built into the TCRbeta library. MiXCR was run by TCRdb on the PCR reads, yielding one entry per CDR3 protein. The sample lists hundreds of thousands of distinct CDR3 sequences, around 17% occurring once. The material was PBMCs from the stem cell graft donor, obtained from the stem cell graft. These receptors originate from a human donor who donated a stem cell graft to a child with acute myeloid leukemia.

There are many counts of this clonotype. V is TRBV12-3 or TRBV12-4 and J is TRBJ2-2, with 8 bases aligning to TRBD2. The CDR3 totals 17 residues. The V segment lost 8 bases and the J segment 0 bases; nucleotides outside the gene matches: 11. The DNA for the CDR3 is TGTGCCAGCGATTATATCGGACTAGCTTCGAACACCGGGGAGCTGTTTTTT. Its protein product is CASDYIGLASNTGELFF.

This chain joins TRBV29-1 and TRBJ2-5, with 7 positions matching TRBD2. This CDR3 spans 14 amino acids. V trimming: 4 bases; J trimming: 5 bases; junction bases outside the gene matches: 10. CDR1 is SQVTM, CDR2 ANQGSEA, per germline. CDR3 nucleotides: TGCAGCGTTGCAACGACGGGAGGTGCGGAGACCCAGTACTTC. Its translation: CSVATTGGAETQYF.

In this sample, this clonotype turned up many times. The V gene is TRBV7-2, the J gene TRBJ2-7; D may be TRBD1 or TRBD2 (5 bases each). The length of the CDR3 is 15 residues. Trimming removed 4 bases at V and 3 bases at J, with 16 bases between. Germline V gives CDR1 SGHTA, CDR2 FQGNSA. CDR3 nucleotide sequence: TGTGCCAGCAGCTCTGGTAACGCGAGGGGCTACGAGCAGTACTTC. Amino acids: CASSSGNARGYEQYF.

This clonotype was picked up many times. The chain employs TRBV20-1 and TRBJ1-1; perhaps TRBD1 as D (5 bases). Trimming shortened V by 0 bases and J by 3 bases, and 11 bases separated the two germline ends. The CDR3 runs 14 residues. The germline CDR1 and CDR2 sequences are DFQATT and SNEGSKA (reference sequence). The CDR3 is CSARDQGQHTEAFF. The DNA of the CDR3 is TGCAGTGCTAGAGATCAGGGTCAGCACACTGAAGCTTTCTTT.

A word on this clonotype: A clone one base away is much larger, so this may be a read error. The chain uses TRBV6-2 or TRBV6-3 and TRBJ2-7; D is possibly TRBD1 or TRBD2 (5 bases each). The germline V and J ends were trimmed by 4 bases and 4 bases, with 14 bases remaining between them. Germline CDR1 reads MNHEY; CDR2 reads SVGEGT. The length of the CDR3 is 14 residues. The CDR3, as DNA: TGTGCCAGCAGTTTCCGAGGGGCTTCGTACGAGCAGTACTTC. As protein: CASSFRGASYEQYF.

This clonotype came up many times. The chain uses TRBV15 and TRBJ2-7, with D possibly TRBD1 on 5 matching bases. Trimming shortened V by 4 bases and J by 3 bases, and 19 bases separated the two germline ends. The CDR3 contains 16 residues. Germline loops: CDR1 LNHNV, CDR2 YYDKDF (reference sequence). The CDR3 loop is CATSKETGLLSYEQYF. CDR3 nucleotides: TGTGCCACCAGCAAGGAAACAGGTCTTCTAAGCTACGAGCAGTACTTC.

The sample holds many counts of this clonotype. CDR3 sequence reads: CSATGDSGPQHF. CDR3 in DNA: TGCAGTGCTACGGGGGACAGCGGGCCCCAGCATTTT. The chain is built from TRBV20-1 and TRBJ1-5, with 7 bases lining up with TRBD1. V dropped 4 bases and J dropped 9; count of bases not matched to a gene: 6. Per germline, CDR1 DFQATT and CDR2 SNEGSKA (reference sequence). The CDR3 extends over 12 amino acids.

In DNA, the CDR3 is TGTGCCAGCAGTTACTCTAGTCTCGGGACCCAGTACTTC. Protein product: CASSYSSLGTQYF. J is TRBJ2-5 and V is TRBV6-2 or TRBV6-3; D is undetermined. In germline, CDR1 is MNHEY, CDR2 SVGEGT. There are 13 residues in the CDR3. Trimming took off 0 bases at V and 7 bases at J, with 9 bases between the two ends.

This clonotype occurred many times. The rearrangement links TRBV20-1 to TRBJ2-2, with D perhaps matching TRBD2 (6 bases). V was pared by 6 bases and J by 2 bases, with 16 bases between. Germline lookup yields CDR1 DFQATT and CDR2 SNEGSKA (reference sequence). This CDR3 is built from 15 residues. CDR3 nucleotide sequence: TGCAGTGCCACGTACGCGGGGCCAAACACCGGGGAGCTGTTTTTT. This encodes CSATYAGPNTGELFF.

This clonotype was seen at least ten times. This chain uses TRBV20-1 with TRBJ1-1, with a possible D match to TRBD1 (5 bases). The V and J ends lost 1 base and 5 bases respectively, with 14 bases between them. From germline, CDR1 is DFQATT and CDR2 SNEGSKA (reference sequence). This CDR3 has 14 amino acids. CDR3 nucleotide sequence: TGCAGTGCTAGAGGGGGCCCCCGAGGGACTGAAGCTTTCTTT. As protein: CSARGGPRGTEAFF.

This clonotype has just one count. The chain employs TRBV12-3 or TRBV12-4 and TRBJ2-2; 7 nucleotides align to TRBD2. The CDR3 runs to 15 residues. The junction had 8 bases not matched to a gene; V was cut back by 6 bases and J by 4 bases. The CDR3: CASRPSGGSTGELFF. In nucleotides, the CDR3 is TGTGCCAGCAGGCCTTCGGGGGGAAGCACCGGGGAGCTGTTTTTT.

The CDR3 bases are TGTGCCAGCAGTTTCCCACCCCATAGCGGGGGGGGCAATGAGCAGTTCTTC. Its translation: CASSFPPHSGGGNEQFF. The chain couples TRBV27 to TRBJ2-1; TRBD2 agrees at 11 bases. The CDR3 spans 17 residues. Germline V CDR1 and CDR2: MNHEY, SMNVEV (reference sequence). The ends lost 3 bases at V and 6 bases at J; junction bases unmatched: 10.

The V and J genes are TRBV5-4 and TRBJ2-3; a weak D match, TRBD1 (6 bases). CDR3 length equals 16 residues. Trimming stripped 5 bases from V and 2 bases from J, with 18 bases between. Germline-derived CDR1 and CDR2 are SGHNT and YYREEE (reference sequence). CDR3 sequence (DNA): TGTGCCAGCAGTGTTAGGACAGAGAGTACCACAGATACGCAGTATTTT. Translated: CASSVRTESTTDTQYF. Full variable domain (outside the CDR3, taken from reference TRBV5-4 and TRBJ2-3): ETGVTQSPTHLIKTRGQQVTLRCSSQSGHNTVSWYQQALGQGPQFIFQYYREEENGRGNFPPRFSGLQFPNYSSELNVNALELDDSALYLCASSVRTESTTDTQYFGPGTRLTVL.

This sequence joins TRBV12-3 or TRBV12-4 and TRBJ2-7, with D perhaps being TRBD1 or TRBD2 (5 bases each). The CDR3 loop spans 14 amino acids. The ends were cut back, 1 base at V and 3 bases at J, with 10 bases in the middle. This chain's CDR3 is CASSLGWGNYEQYF. The CDR3 nucleotides read TGTGCCAGCAGTTTAGGTTGGGGGAACTACGAGCAGTACTTC.

This clonotype was observed at least ten times. The V and J genes are TRBV20-1 and TRBJ1-4; 10 positions match TRBD1. J lost 0 bases, V lost 3 bases, and 1 base had no gene match. Germline V lookup: CDR1 DFQATT, CDR2 SNEGSKA (reference sequence). This CDR3 is 15 amino acids long. For the CDR3, the DNA is TGCAGTGCTAGTGGACAGGGGGCAACTAATGAAAAACTGTTTTTT. Amino acid sequence: CSASGQGATNEKLFF.

This clonotype showed up just a few times. V gene TRBV7-9 combines with J gene TRBJ2-1; TRBD2 aligns across 9 bases. Looked up from germline, CDR1 is SEHNR and CDR2 is FQNEAQ (reference sequence). The ends lost 5 bases at V and 3 bases at J; junction bases unmatched: 8. The CDR3 runs 16 residues. This CDR3 is CASSPMLAGIYNEQFF. CDR3 in DNA: TGTGCCAGCAGCCCCATGCTAGCGGGGATCTACAATGAGCAGTTCTTC.

V is TRBV7-2 and J is TRBJ2-1, with 9 bases matching TRBD2. Trimming at V came to 3 bases and at J to 8 bases, leaving 8 bases not matched to a gene. CDR1 and CDR2 (germline): SGHTA, FQGNSA. This CDR3 is 15 amino acids long. The CDR3 region has the DNA TGTGCCAGCAGCTTTACTAGCGGGCGTCAGCATGAGCAGTTCTTC. It translates to CASSFTSGRQHEQFF.

This chain uses TRBV20-1 with TRBJ2-1, with 9 bases lining up with TRBD2. This CDR3 has 16 residues. V was pared by 5 bases and J by 2 bases, with 10 bases of the junction left unmatched. CDR1 and CDR2 (germline): DFQATT, SNEGSKA (reference sequence). CDR3 in DNA: TGCAGTGCTTGGCTTCGCGGGGGGGGCACCTACAATGAGCAGTTCTTC. The encoded protein is CSAWLRGGGTYNEQFF.

This clonotype was found many times. The V call is TRBV24-1, the J call TRBJ2-3; 11 bases align to TRBD1. Unmatched junction bases numbered 10, after V lost 6 bases and J lost 3 bases. Germline values: CDR1 KGHDR, CDR2 SFDVKD. The CDR3 is 17 amino acids. CDR3 loop: CATSSRGQGALTDTQYF. CDR3 in DNA: TGTGCCACCAGTTCCCGAGGACAGGGGGCTCTGACAGATACGCAGTATTTT.